The clone carrying this T cell receptor (beta chain) was counted between two and nine times. What it binds is not known. The junction does not match germline at one end; this may be a read error. This record belongs to a study of molecular identifiers for immune sequencing clone quantification. Study-wide points: In CMV-specific effectors, clones above 20 copies held over 99% of molecules; naive, under 1%.

Via MiXCR, TCRdb re-called the PCR reads, giving one row per CDR3 protein. The sample has over 35,000 distinct CDR3 sequences, 15% to 20% seen once. Sequenced material: naive CD8+ T cells from blood, with Jurkat cell RNA spiked in. Stated subset: FACS-sorted CD8+CD4-CCR7+CD45RA+ naive T cells. This receptor was identified in a human donor in good health. Some libraries in this study had Jurkat cell RNA spiked in.

The CDR3 loop reads CASSLAGAISYNEQFF. The CDR3 DNA follows: TGTGCCAGCAGTTTAGCGGGAGCTATCTCCTACAATGAGCAGTTCTTC. The V gene is TRBV13, the J gene TRBJ2-1; the match to TRBD2 covers 9 bases. This CDR3 is 16 amino acids long. Germline CDR1 is PRHDT and CDR2 is FYEKMQ (reference sequence).